This T cell receptor (beta chain) was sequenced in a study of blood T cell repertoires in COVID-19. Across the study: Sources were T cells, B-cell-depleted T cells, or PBMCs; the material itself was cDNA or gDNA.

Clones were read by immunoSEQ multiplex PCR, and TCRdb kept only the in-frame ones, dropping some. The sample records about 300,000 clones, 87% being singletons. This clone came up once. Membership in each cohort depended on participant-reported clinical history. Sequencing input: PBMCs or T cells enriched from blood (not recorded which). This clonotype was obtained from a woman in her twenties or thirties who had recovered from COVID-19.

CDR3 DNA: TGTGCCAGCAGCTTAAGGCGGGGGGACAATACCGTTGGTGAAAAACTGTTTTTT. Its translation is CASSLRRGDNTVGEKLFF. The J gene is TRBJ1-4, the V gene TRBV7-9; D possibly corresponds to TRBD1 (6 bases). The CDR3 has 18 amino acids. The germline V and J ends were trimmed by 2 bases and 7 bases, with 23 bases remaining between them. In germline, CDR1 is SEHNR, CDR2 FQNEAQ (reference sequence).